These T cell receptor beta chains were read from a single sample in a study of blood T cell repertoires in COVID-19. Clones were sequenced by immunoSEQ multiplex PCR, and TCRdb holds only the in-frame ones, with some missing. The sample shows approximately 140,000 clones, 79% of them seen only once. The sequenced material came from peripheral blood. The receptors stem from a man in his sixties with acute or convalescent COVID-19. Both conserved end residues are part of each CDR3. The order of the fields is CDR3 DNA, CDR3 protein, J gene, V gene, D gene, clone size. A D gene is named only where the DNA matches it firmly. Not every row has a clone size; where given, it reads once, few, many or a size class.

CDR3 DNA: TGTGCCAGCAGTGTAGTCGTTGCTTTCTTT
CDR3 protein: CASSVVVAFF
J gene: TRBJ1-1
V gene: TRBV2
D gene: .
clone size: .

CDR3 DNA: TGTGCCAGTAGTATCGACAGGGTAGAGACCCAGTACTTC
CDR3 protein: CASSIDRVETQYF
J gene: TRBJ2-5
V gene: TRBV19
D gene: TRBD1
clone size: .

CDR3 DNA: TGTGCCAGCATAGGGAGGTATAATTCACCCCTCCACTTT
CDR3 protein: CASIGRYNSPLHF
J gene: TRBJ1-6
V gene: TRBV28
D gene: .
clone size: .

CDR3 DNA: TGTGCCAGCAGCTTAGAAGGGGTGAACACTGAAGCTTTCTTT
CDR3 protein: CASSLEGVNTEAFF
J gene: TRBJ1-1
V gene: TRBV11-3
D gene: .
clone size: .

CDR3 DNA: TGTGCCAGCAGCTTAGGTATGCTAGGGCAGTTCTTC
CDR3 protein: CASSLGMLGQFF
J gene: TRBJ2-1
V gene: TRBV7-9
D gene: .
clone size: few

CDR3 DNA: TGTGCCAGCAGCCAAAATAGCGGATCCCCCTACGAGCAGTACTTC
CDR3 protein: CASSQNSGSPYEQYF
J gene: TRBJ2-7
V gene: TRBV3-1/TRBV3-2
D gene: .
clone size: .

CDR3 DNA: TGTGCCAGCAGCCCGCCACGGGGAAGGACTAGCGAGTACTTC
CDR3 protein: CASSPPRGRTSEYF
J gene: TRBJ2-7
V gene: TRBV7-9
D gene: TRBD2
clone size: few

CDR3 DNA: TGTGCCAGCAGCTTTTCGGGTAGCGGGAGGGTCCGGGAGCAGTTCTTC
CDR3 protein: CASSFSGSGRVREQFF
J gene: TRBJ2-1
V gene: TRBV5-4
D gene: TRBD2
clone size: .

CDR3 DNA: TGTGCCAGTAGTCCGGGGACAGGGCAGGGCACTGAAGCTTTCTTT
CDR3 protein: CASSPGTGQGTEAFF
J gene: TRBJ1-1
V gene: TRBV19
D gene: TRBD1
clone size: .

CDR3 DNA: TGTGCCAGCTCACAAAACTCGGAAGAGACCCAGTACTTC
CDR3 protein: CASSQNSEETQYF
J gene: TRBJ2-5
V gene: TRBV18
D gene: .
clone size: few

CDR3 DNA: TGTGCCAGCAGTAACTCAGGGTTGGCTAACTATGGCTACACCTTC
CDR3 protein: CASSNSGLANYGYTF
J gene: TRBJ1-2
V gene: TRBV27
D gene: .
clone size: .

CDR3 DNA: TGTGCCAGTGGGGGCCGGGGCACCGGGGAGCTGTTTTTT
CDR3 protein: CASGGRGTGELFF
J gene: TRBJ2-2
V gene: TRBV19
D gene: .
clone size: .

CDR3 DNA: TGTGCCAGCAGCCACATGGACAGGGGCCATGAGACCCAGTACTTC
CDR3 protein: CASSHMDRGHETQYF
J gene: TRBJ2-5
V gene: TRBV3-1/TRBV3-2
D gene: TRBD1
clone size: .

CDR3 DNA: TGTGCCAGTAGTACCTCCCGGGTAGTCGCCGAGCAGTACTTC
CDR3 protein: CASSTSRVVAEQYF
J gene: TRBJ2-7
V gene: TRBV19
D gene: .
clone size: .

CDR3 DNA: TGTGCCAGCAGCGTAACTGCGGGGCCGGGGCGGGGAGAGGATACGCAGTATTTT
CDR3 protein: CASSVTAGPGRGEDTQYF
J gene: TRBJ2-3
V gene: TRBV9
D gene: .
clone size: .

CDR3 DNA: TGTGCCAGCAGCGTGACTAGCGGGGCTACCTACGAGCAGTACTTC
CDR3 protein: CASSVTSGATYEQYF
J gene: TRBJ2-7
V gene: TRBV9
D gene: TRBD2
clone size: .

CDR3 DNA: TGTGCCAGCAGTTTATCCGCAGGGCCCTACGAGCAGTACTTC
CDR3 protein: CASSLSAGPYEQYF
J gene: TRBJ2-7
V gene: TRBV27
D gene: .
clone size: .

CDR3 DNA: TGTGCCAGCAGTTCTAGTTGGGTCAACAATCAGCCCCAGCATTTT
CDR3 protein: CASSSSWVNNQPQHF
J gene: TRBJ1-5
V gene: TRBV28
D gene: .
clone size: .

CDR3 DNA: TGTGCCAGCAGCCTGGTTCCGGGACAGGATAATGAAAAACTGTTTTTT
CDR3 protein: CASSLVPGQDNEKLFF
J gene: TRBJ1-4
V gene: TRBV7-9
D gene: TRBD1
clone size: .

CDR3 DNA: TGTGCCAGCAGCGCTTCCGGGACAGGGATTTCACCCCTCCACTTT
CDR3 protein: CASSASGTGISPLHF
J gene: TRBJ1-6
V gene: TRBV2
D gene: TRBD1
clone size: .

CDR3 DNA: TGTGCCAGCAGCTGGGACAGGGTAAGAGGCACTGAAGCTTTCTTT
CDR3 protein: CASSWDRVRGTEAFF
J gene: TRBJ1-1
V gene: TRBV28
D gene: TRBD1
clone size: .

CDR3 DNA: TGTGCCAGCAGCTTGGAAGCAGGGAGGGGGACTGAAGCTTTCTTT
CDR3 protein: CASSLEAGRGTEAFF
J gene: TRBJ1-1
V gene: TRBV5-5
D gene: .
clone size: .

CDR3 DNA: TGTGCCAGCAGCTCAGTAGCAGGGCTCGCGAACACCGGGGAGCTGTTTTTT
CDR3 protein: CASSSVAGLANTGELFF
J gene: TRBJ2-2
V gene: TRBV13
D gene: .
clone size: .

CDR3 DNA: TGTGCCAGCAGTTTCGGTCCCACCTACGAGCAGTACTTC
CDR3 protein: CASSFGPTYEQYF
J gene: TRBJ2-7
V gene: TRBV12-3/TRBV12-4
D gene: .
clone size: .

CDR3 DNA: TGTGCCAGCAGTGAAATAAGGTTTAGACAGGGAAGGATCGGTCAGCCCCAGCATTTT
CDR3 protein: CASSEIRFRQGRIGQPQHF
J gene: TRBJ1-5
V gene: TRBV6-1
D gene: TRBD1
clone size: .

CDR3 DNA: TGTGCCAGCAGCCCCGGGACAGGGCGGGGCGGGGAGCTGTTTTTT
CDR3 protein: CASSPGTGRGGELFF
J gene: TRBJ2-2
V gene: TRBV7-3
D gene: TRBD1
clone size: few

CDR3 DNA: TGTGCCAGCAGCCAAGATCGTCAGGGCCATCAGCCCCAGCATTTT
CDR3 protein: CASSQDRQGHQPQHF
J gene: TRBJ1-5
V gene: TRBV4-2
D gene: .
clone size: .

CDR3 DNA: TGTGCCAGTAGTATAACGCAGGGGGAACAAGAGACCCAGTACTTC
CDR3 protein: CASSITQGEQETQYF
J gene: TRBJ2-5
V gene: TRBV19
D gene: TRBD1
clone size: .

CDR3 DNA: TGTGCCACCAGTGATTCCACCTCGGGCACCGGGGAGCTGTTTTTT
CDR3 protein: CATSDSTSGTGELFF
J gene: TRBJ2-2
V gene: TRBV24-1
D gene: .
clone size: .

CDR3 DNA: TGTGCCTGGAGTGGGAGGAGGAATGAAAAACTGTTTTTT
CDR3 protein: CAWSGRRNEKLFF
J gene: TRBJ1-4
V gene: TRBV30
D gene: .
clone size: few

CDR3 DNA: TGTGCCAGCAGCACACCGGGACTAGCGGGAGTTAATGGCCCCGGGGAGCTGTTTTTT
CDR3 protein: CASSTPGLAGVNGPGELFF
J gene: TRBJ2-2
V gene: TRBV21-1
D gene: .
clone size: .

CDR3 DNA: TGCAGCGTCGACTCGGACAGGGTCGTAACTGAAGCTTTCTTT
CDR3 protein: CSVDSDRVVTEAFF
J gene: TRBJ1-1
V gene: TRBV29-1
D gene: TRBD1
clone size: .

CDR3 DNA: TGTGCCAGCAGCCCCCTGGGACTAGCGGGAGTCGGTGAGCAGTTCTTC
CDR3 protein: CASSPLGLAGVGEQFF
J gene: TRBJ2-1
V gene: TRBV14
D gene: TRBD2
clone size: .

CDR3 DNA: TGTGCCATCAGGGCAGGGTTTAGCAATCAGCCCCAGCATTTT
CDR3 protein: CAIRAGFSNQPQHF
J gene: TRBJ1-5
V gene: TRBV10-3
D gene: .
clone size: .

CDR3 DNA: TGTGCCAGCAGCGGGGGGAGCTCCTACAATGAGCAGTTCTTC
CDR3 protein: CASSGGSSYNEQFF
J gene: TRBJ2-1
V gene: TRBV28
D gene: TRBD2
clone size: .

CDR3 DNA: TGTGCCAGCAGCCTCGCAGTAGCGGGAGGTACCGGGGAGCTGTTTTTT
CDR3 protein: CASSLAVAGGTGELFF
J gene: TRBJ2-2
V gene: TRBV3-1/TRBV3-2
D gene: TRBD2
clone size: .

CDR3 DNA: TGTGCCAGCAGCCCCATGACAGGGTCCAATGAGCAGTTCTTC
CDR3 protein: CASSPMTGSNEQFF
J gene: TRBJ2-1
V gene: TRBV7-2
D gene: TRBD1
clone size: .

CDR3 DNA: TGTGCCAGCAGCGTAGGTCGTGAGAGCGGCACTCTGTTTTTT
CDR3 protein: CASSVGRESGTLFF
J gene: TRBJ2-2
V gene: TRBV9
D gene: .
clone size: medium-sized

CDR3 DNA: TGTGCCAGCAGCCCTCCGGGACTAACGGCATCCTACGAGCAGTACTTC
CDR3 protein: CASSPPGLTASYEQYF
J gene: TRBJ2-7
V gene: TRBV14
D gene: TRBD2
clone size: .

CDR3 DNA: TGCGCCAGCAGCTGGGGACAGGGCACGGATGGCTACACCTTC
CDR3 protein: CASSWGQGTDGYTF
J gene: TRBJ1-2
V gene: TRBV5-1
D gene: TRBD1
clone size: once

CDR3 DNA: TGTGCCAGCAGCTCATGGACTAGCGGAGCCTCCTACAATGAGCAGTTCTTC
CDR3 protein: CASSSWTSGASYNEQFF
J gene: TRBJ2-1
V gene: TRBV9
D gene: TRBD2
clone size: .

CDR3 DNA: TGTGCCAGCAGTATCGGACAGGGGGAACAAGAGACCCAGTACTTC
CDR3 protein: CASSIGQGEQETQYF
J gene: TRBJ2-5
V gene: TRBV27
D gene: TRBD1
clone size: .

CDR3 DNA: TGTGCCAGCAATCGGGAGGGAAGCGGGGAGCTGTTTTTT
CDR3 protein: CASNREGSGELFF
J gene: TRBJ2-2
V gene: TRBV6-6
D gene: TRBD2
clone size: .

CDR3 DNA: TGTGCCAGTAGTACCCCGGGACAGGGTAAAGATACGCAGTATTTT
CDR3 protein: CASSTPGQGKDTQYF
J gene: TRBJ2-3
V gene: TRBV19
D gene: TRBD1
clone size: .

CDR3 DNA: TGTGCCAGCAGCGCCCAACCTAGCGGGAGGGAGACCCAGTACTTC
CDR3 protein: CASSAQPSGRETQYF
J gene: TRBJ2-5
V gene: TRBV9
D gene: TRBD2
clone size: .

CDR3 DNA: TGTGCCAGTAGTATGGGGGTGAGCGGGAGTAATGAAGATACGCAGTATTTT
CDR3 protein: CASSMGVSGSNEDTQYF
J gene: TRBJ2-3
V gene: TRBV19
D gene: TRBD2
clone size: .

CDR3 DNA: TGCAGTGCTAGTAAAGGGAGAGGGATGAACACTGAAGCTTTCTTT
CDR3 protein: CSASKGRGMNTEAFF
J gene: TRBJ1-1
V gene: TRBV20-1
D gene: .
clone size: .

CDR3 DNA: TGTGCCAGCAGCCAGGCGCATTCACAGGGGAATGGCTACACCTTC
CDR3 protein: CASSQAHSQGNGYTF
J gene: TRBJ1-2
V gene: TRBV4-2
D gene: TRBD1
clone size: .

CDR3 DNA: TGTGCCAGCAGCGATCCAGTGTTCACTGAAGCTTTCTTT
CDR3 protein: CASSDPVFTEAFF
J gene: TRBJ1-1
V gene: TRBV7-9
D gene: .
clone size: .

CDR3 DNA: TGCGCCAGCAGTCCGAACAGGGACTATGGCTACACCTTC
CDR3 protein: CASSPNRDYGYTF
J gene: TRBJ1-2
V gene: TRBV5-1
D gene: .
clone size: .

CDR3 DNA: TGCAGCGGAGCCGGGGGGAATGAGCAGTTCTTC
CDR3 protein: CSGAGGNEQFF
J gene: TRBJ2-1
V gene: TRBV29-1
D gene: TRBD2
clone size: .

CDR3 DNA: TGTGCCAGCAGCTCGTTCGGGACAGGGGATGAAAAGCTGTTTTTT
CDR3 protein: CASSSFGTGDEKLFF
J gene: TRBJ1-4
V gene: TRBV7-2
D gene: TRBD1
clone size: .